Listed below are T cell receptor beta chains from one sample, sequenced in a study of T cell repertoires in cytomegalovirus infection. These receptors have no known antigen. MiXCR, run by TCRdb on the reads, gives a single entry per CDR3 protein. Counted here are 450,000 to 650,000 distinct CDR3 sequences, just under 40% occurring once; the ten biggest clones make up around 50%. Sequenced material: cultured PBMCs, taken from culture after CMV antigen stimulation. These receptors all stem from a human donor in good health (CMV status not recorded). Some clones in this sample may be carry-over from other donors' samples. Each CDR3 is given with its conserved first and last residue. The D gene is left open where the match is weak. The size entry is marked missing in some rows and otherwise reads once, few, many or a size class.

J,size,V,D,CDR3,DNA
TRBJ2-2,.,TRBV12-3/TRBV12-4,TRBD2,CASTLGLAGGGGTGELFF,TGTGCCAGCACCTTGGGACTAGCGGGAGGGGGGGGCACCGGGGAGCTGTTTTTT
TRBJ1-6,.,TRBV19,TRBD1,CASSTTGVASPLHF,TGTGCCAGTAGCACCACAGGGGTCGCCTCACCCCTCCACTTT
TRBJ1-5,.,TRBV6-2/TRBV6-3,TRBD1,CASRDDRGPNQPQHF,TGTGCCAGCAGAGATGACAGGGGCCCAAATCAGCCCCAGCATTTT
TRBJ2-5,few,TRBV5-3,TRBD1,CASSITGAETQYF,TGTGCCAGCAGTATCACAGGGGCAGAGACCCAGTACTTC
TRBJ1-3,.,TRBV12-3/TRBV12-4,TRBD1,CASRRQGVRAMNGNTIYF,TGTGCCAGCAGGAGACAGGGGGTGAGGGCGATGAATGGAAACACCATATATTTT
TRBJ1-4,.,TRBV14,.,CASSQEGKPTTNEKLFF,TGTGCCAGCAGCCAAGAAGGAAAGCCTACAACTAATGAAAAACTGTTTTTT
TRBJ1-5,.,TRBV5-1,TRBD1,CASSCFDRANQPQHF,TGCGCCAGCAGCTGCTTTGACAGGGCTAATCAGCCCCAGCATTTT
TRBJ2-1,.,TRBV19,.,CASSIGPASNEQFF,TGTGCCAGTAGTATCGGTCCCGCCAGCAATGAGCAGTTCTTC
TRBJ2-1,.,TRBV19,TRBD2,CARRSGFRTSSIHNEQFF,TGTGCCCGTAGGTCAGGGTTCCGGACTAGCTCTATCCACAATGAGCAGTTCTTC
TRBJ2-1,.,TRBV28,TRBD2,CASSVTGTSLAKQFF,TGTGCCAGCAGTGTCACCGGGACTAGCTTAGCAAAGCAGTTCTTC
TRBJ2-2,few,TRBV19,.,CASSFGPGANTGELFF,.
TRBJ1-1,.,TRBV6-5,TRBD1,CASSWGQGAEAFF,TGTGCCAGCAGTTGGGGACAGGGGGCTGAAGCTTTCTTT
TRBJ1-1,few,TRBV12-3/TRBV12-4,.,CASSRERGTEAFF,TGTGCCAGCAGTCGCGAGAGAGGGACTGAAGCTTTCTTT
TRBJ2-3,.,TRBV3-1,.,CASSRTRNTDTQYF,TGTGCCAGCTCTCGGACTCGAAACACAGATACGCAGTATTTT
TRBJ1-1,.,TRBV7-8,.,CASSVEATTLNTEAFF,TGTGCCAGCAGCGTAGAGGCTACGACTCTGAACACTGAAGCTTTCTTT
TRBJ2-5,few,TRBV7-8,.,CASSSRTRGTQTQYF,TGTGCCAGCAGCTCACGTACCCGGGGGACGCAGACCCAGTACTTC
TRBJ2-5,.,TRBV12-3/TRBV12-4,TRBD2,CASRNSPGLARETQYF,TGTGCCAGCAGAAATTCTCCGGGACTAGCGAGGGAGACCCAGTACTTC
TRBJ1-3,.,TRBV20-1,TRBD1,CSASIPGQGPGNTIYF,TGCAGTGCTAGTATCCCGGGACAGGGGCCTGGAAACACCATATATTTT
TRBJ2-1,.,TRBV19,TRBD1,CASSPDTGTVSGEQFF,TGTGCCAGTAGTCCCGATACCGGGACAGTTTCTGGTGAGCAGTTCTTC
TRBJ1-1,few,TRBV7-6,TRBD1,CASRQGAGTEAFF,TGTGCCAGCCGACAGGGGGCAGGAACTGAAGCTTTCTTT
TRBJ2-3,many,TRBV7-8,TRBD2,CASSSQAGWTDTQYF,TGTGCCAGCAGCTCGCAAGCGGGATGGACAGATACGCAGTATTTT
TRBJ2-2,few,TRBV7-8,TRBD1,CASSIGTGRTGELFF,TGTGCCAGCAGCATCGGGACAGGGCGCACCGGGGAGCTGTTTTTT
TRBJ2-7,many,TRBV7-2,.,CASSLGAAPYEQYF,TGTGCCAGCAGCTTAGGGGCAGCCCCCTACGAGCAGTACTTC
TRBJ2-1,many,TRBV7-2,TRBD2,CASSRVGGSGAYNEQFF,TGTGCCAGCAGCCGTGTGGGGGGTAGCGGGGCCTACAATGAGCAGTTCTTC
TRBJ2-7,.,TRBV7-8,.,CASSQPNTRSYEQYF,TGTGCCAGCAGCCAGCCTAACACGCGATCCTACGAGCAGTACTTC
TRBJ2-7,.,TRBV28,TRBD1,CASRNRGRSYEQYF,TGTGCCAGCAGAAACAGGGGACGTTCCTACGAGCAGTACTTC
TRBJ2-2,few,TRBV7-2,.,CASSPTSTGELFF,TGTGCCAGCAGCCCAACGAGCACCGGGGAGCTGTTTTTT
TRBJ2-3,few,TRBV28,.,CASKGGVSTDTQYF,TGTGCCAGCAAAGGGGGAGTGAGTACAGATACGCAGTATTTT
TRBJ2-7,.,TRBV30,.,CALRWTSSYEQYF,TGTGCTCTAAGGTGGACAAGCTCCTACGAGCAGTACTTC
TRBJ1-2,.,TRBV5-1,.,CASSLSGGQGRNYGYTF,TGCGCCAGCAGCTTGAGCGGAGGGCAGGGTAGGAACTATGGCTACACCTTC
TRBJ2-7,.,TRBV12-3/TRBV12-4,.,CASSQPRTDPYEQYF,TGTGCCAGCTCTCAACCCCGGACGGACCCCTACGAGCAGTACTTC
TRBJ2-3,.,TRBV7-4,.,CASSLEAQRDTQYF,TGTGCCAGCAGCTTAGAGGCCCAGCGAGATACGCAGTATTTT
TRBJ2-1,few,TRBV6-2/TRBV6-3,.,CASGPLGGDAYNEQFF,TGTGCCAGCGGTCCCCTGGGGGGAGACGCCTACAATGAGCAGTTCTTC
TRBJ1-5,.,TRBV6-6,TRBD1,CASSRTGKRNQPQHF,TGTGCCAGCAGTCGGACAGGGAAGAGAAATCAGCCCCAGCATTTT
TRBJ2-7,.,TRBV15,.,CATSRDAQDEQYF,TGTGCCACCAGCAGAGATGCCCAGGACGAGCAGTACTTC
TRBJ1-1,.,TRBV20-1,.,CSAYPGPGLEAFF,TGCAGTGCTTACCCGGGACCCGGGTTGGAAGCTTTCTTT
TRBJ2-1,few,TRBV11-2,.,CASSLGGWWSYNEQFF,TGTGCCAGCAGCTTAGGGGGGTGGTGGTCCTACAATGAGCAGTTCTTC
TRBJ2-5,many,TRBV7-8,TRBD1,CASSPWTGKETQYF,TGTGCCAGCAGCCCATGGACAGGGAAAGAGACCCAGTACTTC
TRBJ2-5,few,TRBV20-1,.,CSARPDGGPYQETQYF,TGCAGTGCTAGACCTGACGGGGGTCCCTACCAAGAGACCCAGTACTTC
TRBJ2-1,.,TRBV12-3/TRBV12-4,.,CARSFTDEQFF,TGTGCCAGGAGTTTTACGGATGAGCAGTTCTTC
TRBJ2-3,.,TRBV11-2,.,CASSILDTDTQYF,TGTGCCAGCAGCATACTAGACACAGATACGCAGTATTTT
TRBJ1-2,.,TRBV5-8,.,CASSLDGPGDTF,TGTGCCAGCAGCTTGGACGGGCCAGGGGACACCTTC
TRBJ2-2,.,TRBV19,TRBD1,CASRRTGGNTGELFF,TGTGCCAGTAGAAGGACAGGGGGAAACACCGGGGAGCTGTTTTTT
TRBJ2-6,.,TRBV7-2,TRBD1,CASSLWYRGSSGANVLTF,TGTGCCAGCAGCTTATGGTACAGGGGGAGCTCTGGGGCCAACGTCCTGACTTTC
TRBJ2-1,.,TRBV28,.,CASSFILTTNEQFF,TGTGCCAGCAGTTTTATACTCACTACCAATGAGCAGTTCTTC
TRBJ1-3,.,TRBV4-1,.,CASSQRTAGSGNTIYF,TGCGCCAGCAGCCAAAGGACAGCCGGCTCTGGAAACACCATATATTTT
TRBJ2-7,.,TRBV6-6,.,CASSYGQDLEQYF,TGTGCCAGCAGTTACGGTCAGGATTTGGAGCAGTACTTC
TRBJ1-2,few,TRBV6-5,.,CASSRGSGLLDF,TGTGCCAGCAGTAGGGGTTCCGGACTCCTGGATTTC
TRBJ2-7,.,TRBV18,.,CASSPGTVDYEQYF,TGTGCCAGCTCACCTGGGACGGTCGACTACGAGCAGTACTTC
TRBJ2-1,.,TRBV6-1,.,CAAQTGKSYNEQFF,TGTGCCGCCCAAACAGGGAAATCCTACAATGAGCAGTTCTTC
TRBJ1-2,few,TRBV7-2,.,CASSLQVYGYTF,TGTGCCAGCAGCTTACAGGTTTATGGCTACACCTTC
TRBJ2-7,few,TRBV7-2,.,CASTRAVFSYEQYF,TGTGCCAGCACCAGAGCTGTCTTTAGCTACGAGCAGTACTTC
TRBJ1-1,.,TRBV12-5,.,CASASTTSRQSNTEAFF,TGTGCTAGTGCTTCCACCACCTCGCGACAGTCGAACACTGAAGCTTTCTTT